The next 2 T cell receptor beta chains were all read from a single sample in a study of T cell clonality in common variable immunodeficiency. Broader study findings: Common variable immunodeficiency TCR beta sequences reportedly had fewer deletions and N-nucleotide insertions.

These receptors have no known antigen. Profiled with immunoSEQ multiplex PCR; TCRdb holds only in-frame clones, not every one. Recorded here are around 30,000 clones, none singletons. Sequenced input: peripheral blood mononuclear cells. The receptor set was obtained from a human donor with common variable immunodeficiency.

This clone was seen only a few times. Here the CDR3 reads CASSLRFSYNEQFF. Incomplete CDR3 DNA: TGTGCCAGCAGCTTAAGGTTTTCTTACAATGAG. The V and J genes are TRBV7-9 and TRBJ2-1; no definite D call. The CDR3 is cut off 3 residues early in the read; its end comes from the germline J gene. Germline lookup yields CDR1 SEHNR and CDR2 FQNEAQ (reference sequence). V lost 2 bases, J lost 4 bases, and 9 bases lay in between. This CDR3 is 14 amino acids long. Looking up the rest from reference TRBV7-9 and TRBJ2-1 gives the full variable domain: DTGVSQNPRHKITKRGQNVTFRCDPISEHNRLYWYRQTLGQGPEFLTYFQNEAQLEKSRLLSDRFSAERPKGSFSTLEIQRTEQGDSAMYLCASSLRFSYNEQFFGPGTRLTVL.

The sample holds many counts of this clone. The CDR3 bases that were read are TGTGCCAGCAGTGGACAGGGAGGCGAAAAA. It specifies CASSGQGGEK. The CDR3, in full, reads CASSGQGGEKLFF. V and J are TRBV6-1 and TRBJ1-4; TRBD1 matches at 7 bases. Read data end 3 residues before the CDR3 end; the end is taken from the germline J gene. V shed 4 bases, J shed 8 bases, and the junction held 4 bases outside the gene matches. This CDR3 has 13 amino acids. Germline V CDR1 and CDR2: MNHNS, SASEGT.